One and the same sample provided the 25 T cell receptor beta chains below, sequenced in a study of T cells in Graves' hyperthyroidism and ophthalmopathy. Amplification of TCR beta CDR3 regions used RNA as the template. When the TCR CDR3 underwent first-round RT-PCR, the HTBI primer set was used. MiXCR, run by TCRdb on the multiplex PCR reads, gives a single entry per CDR3 protein. This table holds about 210,000 distinct CDR3 sequences, about 15% found once. The sequenced sample was blood. These receptors were obtained from a man between 45 and 60 years old with Graves' hyperthyroidism.

This clonotype was detected many times. CDR3 amino acids: CSARPVVGQVSGNTIYF. DNA for the CDR3: TGCAGTGCTAGACCCGTTGTAGGACAGGTCTCTGGAAACACCATATATTTT. The V gene is TRBV20-1, the J gene TRBJ1-3; 7 bases are a match to TRBD1. Per germline, CDR1 DFQATT and CDR2 SNEGSKA (reference sequence). This CDR3 has 17 amino acids. V shed 2 bases and J 0 bases; nucleotides not matched to a gene: 10.

V and J are TRBV5-1 and TRBJ1-2; no clear D gene. Trimming removed 1 base at V and 4 bases at J, with 11 bases between. Germline CDR1 is SGHRS and CDR2 is YFSETQ. CDR3 length equals 14 residues. The CDR3 nucleotides are TGCGCCAGCAGCTTGCTTGGCGGTTCCTATGGCTACACCTTC. Its translation: CASSLLGGSYGYTF.

This clonotype was detected many times. The V gene is TRBV20-1, the J gene TRBJ2-3, with 7 bases lining up with TRBD2. J was trimmed by 0 bases and V by 6 bases; bases with no gene match: 9. This CDR3 is built from 15 residues. Germline lookup yields CDR1 DFQATT and CDR2 SNEGSKA (reference sequence). The CDR3 sequence: CSAHWEGGSTDTQYF. CDR3 nucleotides: TGCAGTGCCCACTGGGAGGGCGGTAGCACAGATACGCAGTATTTT.

This clonotype was counted at least ten times. The genes are TRBV15 and TRBJ2-7; 13 bases line up with TRBD2. Germline V CDR1 and CDR2: LNHNV, YYDKDF (reference sequence). The J segment lost 7 bases and the V segment lost 6 bases, leaving 12 bases of the junction unmatched. The CDR3 length is 16 residues. The CDR3 sequence: CATSKDRLAGGREQYF. The CDR3 nucleotides read TGTGCCACCAGTAAAGATAGACTAGCGGGAGGTCGGGAGCAGTACTTC.

Here the CDR3 DNA reads TGCGCCAGCAGCCAAGGAATCCAACCAACAGATACGCAGTATTTT. Translated: CASSQGIQPTDTQYF. The chain has TRBV4-3 and TRBJ2-3; no definite D call. Germline V gene lookup returns CDR1 LGHNA and CDR2 YSLEER. Between the trimmed V and J ends, which lost 1 base and 3 bases, there was a span of 11 bases. The CDR3 is made up of 15 amino acids.

This clonotype was observed many times. This sequence joins TRBV6-2 or TRBV6-3 and TRBJ1-1, with TRBD1 identical over 8 bases. Germline CDR1 MNHEY, CDR2 SVGEGT. Germline trimming cut 10 bases from V and 4 bases from J; bases unmatched to any gene: 11. CDR3 length equals 14 residues. CDR3 in DNA: TGTGCCACCCGACAGGGGAGGCGGCGCACTGAAGCTTTCTTT. It codes for CATRQGRRRTEAFF.

For this clonotype: This may stem from a read error, because a much larger clone lies one nucleotide away. This chain joins TRBV18 and TRBJ2-5; 7 positions agree with TRBD2. Looked up from germline, CDR1 is KGHSH and CDR2 is LQKENI. V gave up 1 base and J gave up 4 bases; unmatched junction bases: 9. The CDR3 spans 16 residues. The CDR3 is CASSPLPGTIRETQYF. CDR3 bases: TGTGCCAGCTCACCACTTCCAGGGACTATTCGAGAGACCCAGTACTTC.

The genes are TRBV2 and TRBJ2-5, with a weak D call TRBD2 (5 bases). The CDR3 length is 15 residues. The V gene's germline CDR1 is SNHLY and CDR2 FYNNEI. Trimming stripped 4 bases from V and 1 base from J, with 13 bases between. The CDR3 nucleotides are TGTGCCAGCAGTGGATCAAGCGGCCGCCAAGAGACCCAGTACTTC. Its protein is CASSGSSGRQETQYF.

The chain uses TRBV10-3 and TRBJ2-3, with 9 bases lining up with TRBD2. The CDR3 loop spans 13 amino acids. V lost 9 bases, J lost 0 bases, and 1 base stayed unmatched. CDR1 ENHRY and CDR2 SYGVKD come from the germline V gene. CDR3 region: CAIGTSSTDTQYF. The CDR3 coding sequence is TGTGCCATAGGGACTAGCAGCACAGATACGCAGTATTTT.

The CDR3 sequence: CASSTVGTGTEAFF. CDR3 nucleotide sequence: TGTGCCAGCAGTACCGTTGGCACGGGGACTGAAGCTTTCTTT. V usage is TRBV7-2 and J usage is TRBJ1-1; D is uncertain. The germline V gene has CDR1 SGHTA and CDR2 FQGNSA. This CDR3 has 14 residues. V was shortened by 6 bases and J by 5 bases, with 16 bases between the two germline ends.

This clonotype was recorded a few times. The V call is TRBV3-1, the J call TRBJ2-3; D gene unclear. CDR3 length: 17 amino acids. The V end lost 1 base, the J end lost 2 bases, and 16 bases lay between the germline ends. The germline CDR1 and CDR2 sequences are LGHDT and YNNKEL (reference sequence). The CDR3 loop reads CASSQGIVTLHTDTQYF. The CDR3 bases are TGTGCCAGCAGCCAAGGGATAGTGACCCTACACACAGATACGCAGTATTTT.

The CDR3 DNA is TGCGCCAGCAGCCAAGCGGAGGGGGGCATCGAGCAGTACTTC. The encoded protein is CASSQAEGGIEQYF. This chain joins TRBV4-1 and TRBJ2-7; D tentatively reads TRBD1 or TRBD2 (6 bases each). This CDR3 has 14 residues. Between the trimmed V and J ends, which lost 1 base and 6 bases, there was a span of 13 bases. The V gene's germline CDR1 is MGHRA and CDR2 YSYEKL.

The chain couples TRBV12-3 or TRBV12-4 to TRBJ2-1, with 9 bases fitting TRBD1. The trim removed 1 base at V and 6 bases at J, leaving 4 bases unmatched. The length of the CDR3 is 15 residues. As DNA, the CDR3 is TGTGCCAGCAGTTTAGGGGGACAGGGAGGCAATGAGCAGTTCTTC. Residues: CASSLGGQGGNEQFF.

At least ten counts were recorded for this clonotype. The chain has TRBV2 and TRBJ2-2; 10 nucleotides align to TRBD2. Germline trimming cut 8 bases from V and 4 bases from J; bases unmatched to any gene: 4. In germline, CDR1 is SNHLY, CDR2 FYNNEI. This CDR3 spans 14 amino acids. CDR3 nucleotides: TGTGCCAGCGGACTAGCGGAGGGCACCGGGGAGCTGTTTTTT. Translating it yields CASGLAEGTGELFF.

This clonotype was observed once. The genes are TRBV2 and TRBJ2-3; D perhaps matches TRBD2 (5 bases). Trimming removed 8 bases at V and 2 bases at J, with 14 bases between. The CDR3 has 14 amino acids. CDR1 is SNHLY and CDR2 is FYNNEI in the germline V gene. The CDR3 spells CASRRLGSTDTQYF. The DNA of the CDR3 is TGTGCCAGCCGGAGGCTAGGGTCCACAGATACGCAGTATTTT.

The chain couples TRBV20-1 to TRBJ1-1; a weak D match, TRBD1 (5 bases). The germline gives CDR1 DFQATT, CDR2 SNEGSKA (reference sequence). This CDR3 comprises 11 residues. DNA of the CDR3: TGCAGGCCGGGGACGAACACTGAAGCTTTCTTT. Amino acid sequence: CRPGTNTEAFF.

A few counts support this clonotype. This chain uses TRBV28 with TRBJ2-3; 12 bases are shared with TRBD2. In germline, CDR1 is MDHEN, CDR2 SYDVKM. The CDR3 contains 17 residues. V shed 6 bases and J 4 bases; nucleotides not matched to a gene: 11. This chain's CDR3 is CASSFQLTSGSPDTQYF. The DNA of the CDR3 is TGTGCCAGCAGCTTCCAATTGACTAGCGGGAGCCCAGATACGCAGTATTTT.

This chain uses TRBV28 with TRBJ2-2; 9 bases match TRBD2. J gave up 3 bases and V 6 bases, and 5 bases lay outside the gene matches. Germline V CDR1 and CDR2: MDHEN, SYDVKM. The CDR3 totals 15 residues. The CDR3 DNA sequence: TGTGCCAGCAGACCAGCGGGAGGCCACACCGGGGAGCTGTTTTTT. This translates into CASRPAGGHTGELFF.

The table lists this clonotype with a few counts. This may stem from a read error, because a much larger clone lies one nucleotide away. The V gene is TRBV11-2, the J gene TRBJ1-4; no firm D call. V lost 4 bases to trimming and J lost 6 bases, with 3 bases between them. In germline, CDR1 is SGHAT, CDR2 FQNNGV. The CDR3 is 11 residues long. Written as DNA, the CDR3 is TGTGCCAGCAGCTCCTATGAAAAACTGTTTTTT. It translates to CASSSYEKLFF.

This clonotype was seen at least ten times. This sequence joins TRBV11-2 and TRBJ2-7; 11 bases map to TRBD2. Unmatched junction bases numbered 4, after V lost 4 bases and J lost 2 bases. Germline V gives CDR1 SGHAT, CDR2 FQNNGV. The CDR3 length is 15 residues. Here the CDR3 reads CASSWTSGSTYEQYF. CDR3 nucleotide sequence: TGTGCCAGCAGCTGGACTAGCGGGTCTACCTACGAGCAGTACTTC. Complete variable domain (other parts from reference TRBV11-2 and TRBJ2-7): EAGVAQSPRYKIIEKRQSVAFWCNPISGHATLYWYQQILGQGPKLLIQFQNNGVVDDSQLPKDRFSAERLKGVDSTLKIQPAKLEDSAVYLCASSWTSGSTYEQYFGPGTRLTVT.

This CDR3 reads CASSPTGPVETQYF. The CDR3 DNA follows: TGCGCCAGCAGCCCTACAGGGCCCGTCGAGACCCAGTACTTC. The chain employs TRBV5-1 and TRBJ2-5, with a possible D match to TRBD1 (6 bases). The V and J ends lost 4 bases and 5 bases respectively, with 15 bases between them. The V gene's germline CDR1 is SGHRS and CDR2 YFSETQ. The CDR3 contains 14 residues. Using reference TRBV5-1 and TRBJ2-5 for the parts outside the CDR3, the full variable domain is KAGVTQTPRYLIKTRGQQVTLSCSPISGHRSVSWYQQTPGQGLQFLFEYFSETQRNKGNFPGRFSGRQFSNSRSEMNVSTLELGDSALYLCASSPTGPVETQYFGPGTRLLVL.

This clonotype was detected a few times. CDR3 region: CASSFLDRAGYGYTF. Here the CDR3 DNA reads TGTGCCAGCAGTTTTCTGGACAGGGCGGGCTATGGCTACACCTTC. The chain combines TRBV28 with TRBJ1-2, with TRBD1 matching 8 bases. The trim removed 3 bases at V and 4 bases at J, leaving 7 bases unmatched. This CDR3 has 15 amino acids. Germline V gene sequence: CDR1 MDHEN, CDR2 SYDVKM.

The rearrangement links TRBV12-3 or TRBV12-4 to TRBJ1-2; D is perhaps TRBD1 (6 bases). V lost 8 bases and J 5 bases, leaving 15 bases between the germline ends. The CDR3 covers 13 residues. The CDR3 loop is CASRGQSLYGYTF. CDR3 nucleotide sequence: TGTGCCAGCCGAGGACAGTCTCTTTATGGCTACACCTTC.

This clonotype was counted ten times or more. In DNA form, the CDR3 reads TGTGCCAGCAGCATACAGGCTAGAACCTACAATGAGCAGTTCTTC. Its translation is CASSIQARTYNEQFF. The rearrangement links TRBV5-6 to TRBJ2-1, with D possibly being TRBD1 (5 bases). Trimming removed 4 bases from V and 2 bases from J, with 13 bases in between. The CDR3 has 15 amino acids. Germline CDR1 is SGHDT and CDR2 is YYEEEE. Drawing the rest from reference TRBV5-6 and TRBJ2-1, the complete variable domain is DAGVTQSPTHLIKTRGQQVTLRCSPKSGHDTVSWYQQALGQGPQFIFQYYEEEERQRGNFPDRFSGHQFPNYSSELNVNALLLGDSALYLCASSIQARTYNEQFFGPGTRLTVL.

This clonotype was seen repeatedly, ten times or more. V usage is TRBV4-2 and J usage is TRBJ2-2; tentatively, D is TRBD2 (5 bases). V was shortened by 1 base and J by 6 bases, with 6 bases between the two germline ends. This CDR3 contains 13 residues. Per the germline V gene, CDR1 is LGHNA and CDR2 is YNFKEQ. CDR3 sequence: CASSQAGSGELFF. DNA of the CDR3: TGTGCCAGCAGCCAAGCGGGGTCCGGGGAGCTGTTTTTT.